These 25 T cell receptor beta chains were sequenced from one sample in a study of blood T cell repertoires in COVID-19. Data came from immunoSEQ multiplex PCR; TCRdb stores just in-frame clones and leaves some out. The top ten hold 6% to 8% of the sample, which has 200,000 or so clones, roughly 80% seen once. Material: PBMCs or T cells enriched from blood (not recorded which). These receptors came from a man aged 40-55 years who had recovered from COVID-19.

The gene calls are TRBV12-3 or TRBV12-4 and TRBJ1-2; weak D call: TRBD1 (5 bases). V lost 3 bases to trimming and J lost 6 bases, with 11 bases between them. This CDR3 has 13 residues. The CDR3 nucleotides are TGTGCCAGCAGTTTCTTACAGGATCATGGCTACACCTTC. Its translation: CASSFLQDHGYTF.

The chain is built from TRBV14 and TRBJ2-7; D perhaps matches TRBD1 (6 bases). Trimming took 1 base from V and 5 from J, leaving 12 bases between them. Germline assignment: CDR1 SGHDN and CDR2 FVKESK. The CDR3 contains 14 residues. The CDR3 DNA reads TGTGCCAGCAGCCAAGGGCCAGGGGCCCACGAGCAGTACTTC. This gives the protein CASSQGPGAHEQYF.

This chain connects TRBV5-4 to TRBJ2-6; a possible D gene is TRBD1 (6 bases). The CDR3 runs to 15 residues. Germline CDR1 reads SGHNT; CDR2 reads YYREEE (reference sequence). V was clipped by 5 bases and J by 4 bases, with 13 bases between them. The CDR3 sequence: CASRPQGAGANVLTF. The DNA of the CDR3 is TGTGCCAGCAGACCACAGGGAGCCGGGGCCAACGTCCTGACTTTC.

A word on this clone: Additional DNA sequences in this sample encode the identical CDR3. The chain links TRBV18 to TRBJ1-5; 9 bases line up with TRBD1. The CDR3 spans 15 residues. Unmatched junction bases numbered 1, after V lost 0 bases and J lost 4 bases. Germline V CDR1 and CDR2: KGHSH, LQKENI. CDR3 protein: CASSPPGQGNQPQHF. Here the CDR3 DNA reads TGTGCCAGCTCACCACCGGGACAGGGTAATCAGCCCCAGCATTTT. Looking up the rest from reference TRBV18 and TRBJ1-5 gives the full variable domain: NAGVMQNPRHLVRRRGQEARLRCSPMKGHSHVYWYRQLPEEGLKFMVYLQKENIIDESGMPKERFSAEFPKEGPSILRIQQVVRGDSAAYFCASSPPGQGNQPQHFGDGTRLSIL.

This clone was counted between two and nine times. The chain uses TRBV30 and TRBJ2-2; 7 nucleotides align to TRBD1. J was trimmed by 4 bases and V by 3 bases; bases with no gene match: 2. The V gene's germline CDR1 is GTSNPN and CDR2 SVGIG (reference sequence). This CDR3 is 13 amino acids long. The CDR3 bases are TGTGCCTGGAGGGGACAGAGCACCGGGGAGCTGTTTTTT. Translated: CAWRGQSTGELFF.

V usage is TRBV4-1 and J usage is TRBJ1-1, with 8 nucleotides matching TRBD1. The germline gives CDR1 MGHRA, CDR2 YSYEKL. The CDR3 has 15 residues. V trimming: 5 bases; J trimming: 0 bases; junction bases outside the gene matches: 5. The CDR3 loop reads CASSFATGVNTEAFF. CDR3 in DNA: TGCGCCAGCAGCTTTGCGACAGGGGTGAACACTGAAGCTTTCTTT.

V usage is TRBV19 and J usage is TRBJ2-1, with TRBD2 identical over 9 bases. CDR3 length equals 18 residues. Germline values: CDR1 LNHDA, CDR2 SQIVND (reference sequence). V lost 4 bases to trimming and J lost 3 bases; unmatched junction nucleotides: 13. CDR3 in amino acids: CASSSDTLAGTFYNEQFF. In DNA, the CDR3 is TGTGCCAGTAGTAGCGACACCCTAGCGGGAACGTTCTACAATGAGCAGTTCTTC.

This clone was seen once. The rearrangement links TRBV19 to TRBJ2-3; TRBD1 matches 9 bases. The trim removed 6 bases at V and 7 bases at J, leaving 17 bases unmatched. Germline V gene data show CDR1 as LNHDA and CDR2 as SQIVND (reference sequence). This CDR3 is built from 17 residues. The CDR3 protein is CASSKTSGTGHLNTQYF. Written as DNA, the CDR3 is TGTGCCAGTAGCAAGACGTCCGGGACAGGGCACTTGAATACGCAGTATTTT.

The chain joins TRBV18 to TRBJ2-2, with 7 bases matching TRBD1. CDR3 length equals 16 residues. Trimming cost V 3 bases and J 1 base; bases outside gene matches: 5. Germline V gene lookup returns CDR1 KGHSH and CDR2 LQKENI. CDR3 bases: TGTGCCAGCTCACCCCGGGGACAGAAGAACACCGGGGAGCTGTTTTTT. Amino acids: CASSPRGQKNTGELFF.

This chain uses TRBV7-9 with TRBJ2-5; TRBD2 might be the D (5 bases). V was trimmed by 5 bases and J by 3 bases, leaving 13 bases between them. The CDR3 is 14 residues long. Germline V gene lookup returns CDR1 SEHNR and CDR2 FQNEAQ (reference sequence). This CDR3 is CASSPGLYEETQYF. The CDR3 coding sequence is TGTGCCAGCAGCCCTGGACTGTACGAAGAGACCCAGTACTTC.

The genes are TRBV15 and TRBJ1-2, with D tentatively TRBD1 (5 bases). The V gene lost 5 bases and the J gene lost 7 bases, with 14 bases spanning the gap. Looked up from germline, CDR1 is LNHNV and CDR2 is YYDKDF (reference sequence). CDR3 length: 13 amino acids. The CDR3 region has the DNA TGTGCCACCAGCGGGGCTCGGGTTGGTGGCTACACCTTC. Protein product: CATSGARVGGYTF.

This clone was recorded a few times. The J gene is TRBJ1-5, the V gene TRBV28; D not certain. Germline values: CDR1 MDHEN, CDR2 SYDVKM. The CDR3 runs to 13 residues. Trimming pared 5 bases from V and 3 bases from J, leaving 8 bases between. CDR3 nucleotide sequence: TGTGCCAGCAGTCCCGTTAACAATCAGCCCCAGCATTTT. It yields the protein CASSPVNNQPQHF.

The V call is TRBV2, the J call TRBJ1-5; D not resolved. V lost 5 bases and J lost 3, with 11 bases in between. Germline V gene data show CDR1 as SNHLY and CDR2 as FYNNEI. The CDR3 has 14 residues. CDR3 loop: CASSSSEINQPQHF. The DNA for the CDR3 is TGTGCCAGCAGTAGTTCAGAAATCAATCAGCCCCAGCATTTT.

With regard to this clone: An end of the junction does not agree with germline; a read error may underlie this. The rearrangement uses TRBV30 and TRBJ2-7, with 7 bases fitting TRBD1. Germline V gene data show CDR1 as GTSNPN and CDR2 as SVGIG (reference sequence). This CDR3 is 13 amino acids long. CDR3 region: CAWSRDRAREEYF. CDR3 sequence (DNA): TGTGCCTGGAGTAGAGACAGGGCCCGCGAGGAGTACTTC.

This rearrangement joins TRBV7-9 to TRBJ2-1; D not resolved. The germline V gene encodes CDR1 SEHNR and CDR2 FQNEAQ (reference sequence). This CDR3 has 15 residues. Trimming took 4 bases from V and 3 from J, leaving 13 bases between them. DNA for the CDR3: TGTGCCAGCAGCTCCCGGTTAGCCCTCTACAATGAGCAGTTCTTC. It yields the protein CASSSRLALYNEQFF.

V is TRBV10-2 and J is TRBJ2-5; weak D call: TRBD1 (5 bases). The CDR3 sequence is 14 residues long. Germline V gives CDR1 WSHSY, CDR2 SAAADI. Trimming pared 3 bases from V and 5 bases from J, leaving 13 bases between. The CDR3 DNA follows: TGCGCCAGCAGTGAAACTCGCAGGGATGAGACCCAGTACTTC. This gives the protein CASSETRRDETQYF.

This clone was seen only a few times. The genes are TRBV11-2 and TRBJ1-2; 10 nucleotides align to TRBD1. The CDR3 sequence is 16 residues long. Germline assignment: CDR1 SGHAT and CDR2 FQNNGV. V lost 5 bases, J lost 4 bases, and 10 bases stayed unmatched. CDR3 sequence: CASSPTGTGVLYGYTF. The DNA of the CDR3 is TGTGCCAGCAGCCCAACCGGGACAGGGGTCCTCTATGGCTACACCTTC.

The chain employs TRBV24-1 and TRBJ1-5, with TRBD1 as a possible D gene (5 bases). The CDR3 extends over 14 amino acids. Trimming cost V 6 bases and J 1 base, with 9 bases left between them. From germline, CDR1 is KGHDR and CDR2 SFDVKD. The CDR3 protein is CATSWQGSNQPQHF. Here the CDR3 DNA reads TGTGCCACCAGTTGGCAGGGAAGCAATCAGCCCCAGCATTTT.

This chain connects TRBV5-1 to TRBJ2-5, with 8 bases identical to TRBD1. The CDR3 sequence is 14 residues long. From germline, CDR1 is SGHRS and CDR2 YFSETQ. V lost 2 bases to trimming and J lost 3 bases; unmatched junction nucleotides: 3. The CDR3 region is CASSLTTGEETQYF. DNA for the CDR3: TGCGCCAGCAGCTTAACGACAGGGGAAGAGACCCAGTACTTC.

This clone was counted only a few times. The chain is built from TRBV12-3 or TRBV12-4 and TRBJ1-2; D ambiguous. The CDR3 length is 13 residues. Trimming took off 3 bases at V and 3 bases at J, with 8 bases between the two ends. In DNA form, the CDR3 reads TGTGCCAGCAGTTTCTCGAGTCACTATGGCTACACCTTC. Translation gives CASSFSSHYGYTF.

As to this clone: Compared with germline, one end of the junction differs, possibly owing to a read error. The chain recombines TRBV29-1 with TRBJ2-7, with D tentatively TRBD1 (6 bases). CDR3 size: 14 residues. Per germline, CDR1 SQVTM and CDR2 ANQGSEA. As DNA, the CDR3 is TGCAGCGTTGAAGACTCAGGGGTCGGGACATATGACAACTTC. This codes for CSVEDSGVGTYDNF.

In its sample, this clone was seen a few times. Other DNA sequences in the same sample also yield this CDR3. This chain joins TRBV7-9 and TRBJ2-3, with D hard to call. The CDR3 runs to 13 residues. Trimming left V 5 bases short and J 1 base short, with 7 bases between. Germline CDR1 and CDR2: SEHNR and FQNEAQ (reference sequence). This CDR3 reads CASSRSGTDTQYF. CDR3 DNA: TGTGCCAGCAGCCGCTCGGGCACAGATACGCAGTATTTT.

This clone was recorded once. This chain connects TRBV2 to TRBJ1-1; 8 positions agree with TRBD1. Trimming took 3 bases from V and 10 from J; bases not matched to a gene: 4. The V gene's germline CDR1 is SNHLY and CDR2 FYNNEI. This CDR3 spans 12 amino acids. CDR3 sequence: CASSDQGAGAFF. The CDR3 bases are TGTGCCAGCAGTGATCAGGGGGCGGGAGCTTTCTTT.

V gene TRBV18 combines with J gene TRBJ1-1; D perhaps matches TRBD1 (5 bases). Trimming stripped 3 bases from V and 0 bases from J, with 14 bases between. Germline CDR1 is KGHSH and CDR2 is LQKENI. The CDR3 length is 16 residues. DNA for the CDR3: TGTGCCAGCTCACCCCGACAGCCAACAATGAACACTGAAGCTTTCTTT. It encodes CASSPRQPTMNTEAFF.

The V gene is TRBV7-2, the J gene TRBJ1-4, with TRBD1 matching over 9 bases. Trimming cost V 1 base and J 4 bases; bases outside gene matches: 4. This CDR3 is 16 amino acids long. Germline CDR1 reads SGHTA; CDR2 reads FQGNSA. CDR3 nucleotide sequence: TGTGCCAGCAGCTTAGGGGGACAGGGATTTAATGAAAAACTGTTTTTT. Its protein product is CASSLGGQGFNEKLFF.